Shown below are 10 T cell receptor beta chains from a single sample sequenced in a study of CXCR3-negative and CXCR3-positive naive CD8 T cells. Study-level results: Naive cells with CXCR3 showed TRB CDR3s that were more hydrophobic than those in CXCR3-negative naive cells.

What these receptors recognize is not known. The libraries of TRB cDNA were constructed through 5' RACE using UMI labels. TCRdb re-called the 5' RACE reads and shows each CDR3 protein once, DNA omitted. Found here are about 150,000 distinct CDR3 sequences; the top ten clones hold nearly 0.5%. The specimen was naive CXCR3+ CD8+ T cells from blood. Regarding subset: CD45RO-CCR7+CD27+CD95- naive CD8+ T cells expressing CXCR3 (TNR3+). The receptors derive from a human donor in good health. Some clones in this sample may be carry-over from other donors' samples.

The CDR3 here is CASSPTGGSYNEQFF. V and J are TRBV7-6 and TRBJ2-1. The germline gives CDR1 SGHVS, CDR2 FNYEAQ. The CDR3 is made up of 15 amino acids.

The V call is TRBV7-6, the J call TRBJ2-7; TCRdb's D gene call, TRBD1, goes unchecked for lack of DNA. This CDR3 is 15 amino acids long. CDR1 is SGHVS and CDR2 is FNYEAQ in the germline V gene. Here the CDR3 reads CASSPGQGIYYEQYF.

The chain carries TRBV12-3 or TRBV12-4 and TRBJ2-3; checking the TCRdb D call of TRBD1 is not possible without DNA. The CDR3 loop spans 15 amino acids. CDR3 loop: CASRTGEDSTDTQYF.

The chain combines TRBV5-6 with TRBJ1-5. The germline V gene encodes CDR1 SGHDT and CDR2 YYEEEE. The CDR3 loop spans 13 amino acids. This CDR3 is CASSLGAGQPQHF.

V usage is TRBV11-2 and J usage is TRBJ2-5; absent DNA, TCRdb's TRBD1 call cannot be checked. This CDR3 has 15 residues. Germline lookup yields CDR1 SGHAT and CDR2 FQNNGV. The CDR3: CASSLDWDGGETQYF.

The rearrangement joins TRBV4-2 to TRBJ1-1. CDR1 is LGHNA, CDR2 YNFKEQ, per germline. CDR3 length: 16 amino acids. The CDR3 loop reads CASSQTAGNMNTEAFF.

The chain couples TRBV29-1 to TRBJ2-7; TCRdb's assignment of TRBD1 cannot be checked, as there is no DNA. The germline V gene has CDR1 SQVTM and CDR2 ANQGSEA. The CDR3 has 13 residues. The CDR3 sequence is CSDSGTEPYEQYF.

The chain employs TRBV2 and TRBJ2-7; TCRdb outputs TRBD1, but without DNA this stays unchecked. The germline V gene encodes CDR1 SNHLY and CDR2 FYNNEI. CDR3 length equals 15 residues. CDR3 in amino acids: CASSDIQGQIYEQYF.

The chain is built from TRBV20-1 and TRBJ2-1; TCRdb's D call of TRBD2 is untestable without DNA. This CDR3 has 15 residues. The germline V gene has CDR1 DFQATT and CDR2 SNEGSKA (reference sequence). CDR3: CSARKLADIYNEQFF.

This chain connects TRBV9 to TRBJ2-2; as DNA is missing, the TRBD2 call by TCRdb cannot be tested. CDR1 SGDLS and CDR2 YYNGEE come from the germline V gene. CDR3 length: 13 residues. The CDR3 is CASSPGGSGELFF.